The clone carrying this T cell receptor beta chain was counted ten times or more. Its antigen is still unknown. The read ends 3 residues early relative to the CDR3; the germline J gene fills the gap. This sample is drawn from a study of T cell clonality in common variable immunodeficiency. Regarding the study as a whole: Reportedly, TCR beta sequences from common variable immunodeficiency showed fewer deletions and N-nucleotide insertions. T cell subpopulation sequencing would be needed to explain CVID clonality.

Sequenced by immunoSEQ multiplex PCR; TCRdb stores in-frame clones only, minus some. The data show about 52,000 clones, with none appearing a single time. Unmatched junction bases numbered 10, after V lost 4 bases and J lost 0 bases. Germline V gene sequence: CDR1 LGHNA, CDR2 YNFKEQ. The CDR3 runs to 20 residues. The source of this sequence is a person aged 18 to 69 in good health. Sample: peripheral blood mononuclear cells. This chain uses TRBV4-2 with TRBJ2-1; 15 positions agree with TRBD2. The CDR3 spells CASSPRGLAGGRSSYNEQFF. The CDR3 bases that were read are TGTGCCAGCAGCCCAAGGGGACTAGCGGGGGGCCGAAGCTCCTACAATGAG.